This TCR beta chain is from a study of blood T cells in healthy people across ages. Alongside a J-beta primer mix, a sample-barcoded 5' primer served in a second PCR lasting about 7 to 12 cycles. TCRdb re-derived calls from the 5' RACE reads in MiXCR, one entry per CDR3 protein. The sample holds around 1,000,000 distinct CDR3 sequences, roughly two fifths seen once. The CDR3 contains 12 residues. Trimming took 5 bases from V and 6 from J, leaving 11 bases between them. In germline, CDR1 is DFQATT, CDR2 SNEGSKA (reference sequence). The TCR sequence derives from a man between 18 and 29 years old in good health. The chain employs TRBV20-1 and TRBJ2-1; tentative D call: TRBD1 (5 bases). The sequencing sample was made of blood. The CDR3: CSAAKGVNEQFF. CDR3 nucleotides: TGCAGTGCTGCGAAAGGGGTCAATGAGCAGTTCTTC.